This T cell receptor beta chain was recorded in a study of vaccination and CD4 T cells after COVID-19. Trimming removed 4 bases from V and 1 base from J, with 11 bases in between. Germline V gene data show CDR1 as SGHRS and CDR2 as YFSETQ. The CDR3 length is 14 residues. The treatment denotes: roughly 11-day PBMC culture with coronavirus spike peptide pools or control peptides (ViraFEST assay). Positive PCR tests were logged from March through December 2020, ahead of US Alpha, Beta and Delta variants. Medium was half-exchanged with fresh IL-2 medium on days 3 and 7. Once obtained from cultured CD4+ T cells, the DNA was sequenced using the Oncomine TCR Beta short-read assay. TCRdb reprocessed the PCR reads with MiXCR, giving one entry per CDR3 protein. Altogether 9,500 to 15,000 distinct CDR3 sequences are present, approximately 50% being singletons, with the ten largest covering roughly 19%. This clonotype has a handful of counts. The antigen remains undetermined.

The rearrangement links TRBV5-1 to TRBJ1-1, with TRBD1 as a possible D gene (6 bases). The clonotype originates from a human donor who had recovered from COVID-19. Sequenced sample: CD4+ T cells from blood, cultured in vitro. Here the CDR3 DNA reads TGCGCCAGCAGCAGCAGGGGTCAGAACACTGAAGCTTTCTTT. Translated: CASSSRGQNTEAFF.